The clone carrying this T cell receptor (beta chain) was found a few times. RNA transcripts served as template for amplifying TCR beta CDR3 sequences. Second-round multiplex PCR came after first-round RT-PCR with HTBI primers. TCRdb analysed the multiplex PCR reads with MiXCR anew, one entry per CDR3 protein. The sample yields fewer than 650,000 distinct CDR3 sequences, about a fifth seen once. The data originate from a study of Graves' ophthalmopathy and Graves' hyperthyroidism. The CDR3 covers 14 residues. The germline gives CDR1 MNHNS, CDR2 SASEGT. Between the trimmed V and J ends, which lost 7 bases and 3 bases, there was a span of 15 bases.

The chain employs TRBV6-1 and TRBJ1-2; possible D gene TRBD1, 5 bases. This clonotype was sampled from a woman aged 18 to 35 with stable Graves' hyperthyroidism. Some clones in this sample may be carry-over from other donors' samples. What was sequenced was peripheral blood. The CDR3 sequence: CASTEPGTDYGYTF. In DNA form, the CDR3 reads TGTGCCAGCACCGAGCCCGGGACGGACTATGGCTACACCTTC.